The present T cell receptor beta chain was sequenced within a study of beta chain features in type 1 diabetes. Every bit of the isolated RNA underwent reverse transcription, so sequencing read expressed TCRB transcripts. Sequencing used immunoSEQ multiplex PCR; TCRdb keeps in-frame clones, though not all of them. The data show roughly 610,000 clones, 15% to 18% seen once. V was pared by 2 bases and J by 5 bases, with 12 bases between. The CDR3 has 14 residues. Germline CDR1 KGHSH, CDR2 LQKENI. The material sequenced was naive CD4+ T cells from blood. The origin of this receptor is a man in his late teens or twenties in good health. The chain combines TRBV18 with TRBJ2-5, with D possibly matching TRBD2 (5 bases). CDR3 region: CASSPATREETQYF. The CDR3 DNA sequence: TGTGCCAGCTCACCAGCTACTAGGGAGGAGACCCAGTACTTC.